The 11 T cell receptor beta chains given below trace back to one sample, sequenced in a study of T cell clusters in autoimmune cytopenias. One tube held mixed TRB-A and TRB-B primer pools for touch-down PCR. Reanalyzing the multiplex PCR reads, TCRdb keeps one entry per CDR3 protein, without DNA. The sample data list more than 9,500 distinct CDR3 sequences. TRB amplification used approximately 250 ng of peripheral blood genomic DNA. These sequences were also reported in another study, on T cell repertoires in aging, cancer and after chemotherapy.

The source material was peripheral blood. The receptors were sampled from a human donor in good health.

The V gene is TRBV12-3 or TRBV12-4, the J gene TRBJ1-4; TCRdb selects TRBD1, and the lack of DNA leaves this call unchecked. The CDR3 runs to 14 residues. The CDR3 is CASSPLSREEKLFF.

The chain combines TRBV6-5 with TRBJ2-5; there is no DNA to check the TCRdb D call of TRBD2. CDR1 is MNHEY, CDR2 SVGAGI, per germline. The length of the CDR3 is 13 residues. The CDR3 spells CASSQDYSETQYF.

Its frequency marks this clonotype as medium-sized. The chain couples TRBV7-9 to TRBJ2-7; the D call from TCRdb, TRBD1, cannot be confirmed without DNA. The CDR3 runs 15 residues. Germline values: CDR1 SEHNR, CDR2 FQNEAQ (reference sequence). CDR3 region: CASSLARGAKNEQYF.

The chain is built from TRBV7-9 and TRBJ2-3; TCRdb gives TRBD2 as the D gene, but with no DNA this cannot be confirmed. CDR1 SEHNR and CDR2 FQNEAQ come from the germline V gene (reference sequence). This CDR3 spans 14 amino acids. CDR3 in amino acids: CASGTSGLKDTQYF.

CDR3 amino acids: CATRRTGQTGELFF. The chain uses TRBV19 and TRBJ2-2; checking the TCRdb D call of TRBD1 is not possible without DNA. Looked up from germline, CDR1 is LNHDA and CDR2 is SQIVND (reference sequence). The CDR3 consists of 14 residues.

By frequency, this clonotype registers medium-sized. V gene TRBV30 combines with J gene TRBJ1-3; TCRdb's assignment of TRBD1 cannot be checked, as there is no DNA. This CDR3 is built from 14 residues. From germline, CDR1 is GTSNPN and CDR2 SVGIG (reference sequence). The CDR3 loop reads CAWKEWGSGNTIYF.

Frequency places this clonotype as medium-sized. V is TRBV7-2 and J is TRBJ1-1. CDR1 is SGHTA and CDR2 is FQGNSA in the germline V gene. This CDR3 region has 15 residues. CDR3 in amino acids: CASSAQIGRDTEAFF.

This clonotype ranks as medium-sized in terms of frequency. The chain has TRBV7-2 and TRBJ1-2. The CDR3 totals 16 residues. Germline lookup yields CDR1 SGHTA and CDR2 FQGNSA. This chain's CDR3 is CASTLGRSQTNYGYTF.

The chain carries TRBV7-2 and TRBJ2-4; the D gene TCRdb calls, TRBD1, cannot be checked with no DNA. The V gene's germline CDR1 is SGHTA and CDR2 FQGNSA. CDR3 length: 17 amino acids. CDR3 sequence reads: CASSQQGGYPGKNIQYF.

The chain links TRBV19 to TRBJ2-3; the TCRdb D gene call, TRBD1, has no DNA to confirm it. There are 16 residues in the CDR3. The germline V gene encodes CDR1 LNHDA and CDR2 SQIVND (reference sequence). CDR3 sequence reads: CATRGGTGRVTDTQYF.

Here the CDR3 reads CASTSYRGEANTEAFF. This sequence joins TRBV7-9 and TRBJ1-1. Germline lookup yields CDR1 SEHNR and CDR2 FQNEAQ (reference sequence). The CDR3 extends over 16 amino acids.